Below, 18 T cell receptor beta chains from the same sample are listed, as sequenced in a study of cytomegalovirus exposure and HLA in healthy donors. 60 Vbeta and 13 Jbeta primers were used in PCR. The method was immunoSEQ multiplex PCR; TCRdb's version includes in-frame clones alone and lacks a portion of them. The data show about 140,000 clones, about four fifths seen once. Sample: PBMCs. The source is a woman aged 40 to 50 in good health and CMV-seronegative.

The rearrangement joins TRBV2 to TRBJ1-6; TRBD1 agrees at 8 bases. Germline V lookup: CDR1 SNHLY, CDR2 FYNNEI. The CDR3 sequence is 16 residues long. Trimming at V came to 6 bases and at J to 4 bases, leaving 8 bases not matched to a gene. Here the CDR3 DNA reads TGTGCCAGCAGCGAATCAGGGGGCGGTTATAATTCACCCCTCCACTTT. As protein: CASSESGGGYNSPLHF.

The genes are TRBV7-8 and TRBJ1-4; TRBD1 is a possible D gene (6 bases). In germline, CDR1 is SGHVS, CDR2 FQNEAQ. V lost 5 bases and J 7 bases, leaving 14 bases between the germline ends. The CDR3 extends over 14 amino acids. This chain's CDR3 is CASSVTGPSEKLFF. CDR3 in DNA: TGTGCCAGCAGCGTTACAGGGCCCTCTGAAAAACTGTTTTTT.

This clone was seen more than once but under ten times. The chain couples TRBV6-1 to TRBJ1-1; D might be TRBD1 (6 bases). V lost 3 bases to trimming and J lost 4 bases, with 18 bases between them. Germline loops: CDR1 MNHNS, CDR2 SASEGT. The CDR3 loop spans 16 amino acids. The CDR3 region has the DNA TGTGCCAGCAGTGACCGTGGCGGGGGGCAGAGCACTGAAGCTTTCTTT. As protein: CASSDRGGGQSTEAFF.

The chain recombines TRBV6-5 with TRBJ2-7; 7 nucleotides agree with TRBD1. Trimming took 0 bases from V and 7 from J; bases not matched to a gene: 6. Germline values: CDR1 MNHEY, CDR2 SVGAGI. The CDR3 has 14 residues. The CDR3 sequence: CASSYSDRSGEQYF. The CDR3 DNA sequence: TGTGCCAGCAGTTACTCGGACAGGAGTGGAGAGCAGTACTTC.

The CDR3 is CASSKEGGRTYEQYF. The CDR3 DNA reads TGTGCCAGCAGTAAGGAAGGGGGCCGGACCTACGAGCAGTACTTC. This sequence joins TRBV7-9 and TRBJ2-7; 7 nucleotides agree with TRBD1. V was clipped by 6 bases and J by 2 bases; unmatched bases: 10. Germline loops: CDR1 SEHNR, CDR2 FQNEAQ (reference sequence). The CDR3 runs to 15 residues.

V is TRBV29-1 and J is TRBJ2-5, with D tentatively TRBD1 (5 bases). V lost 5 bases and J lost 9, with 28 bases in between. The CDR3 totals 16 residues. Germline V CDR1 and CDR2: SQVTM, ANQGSEA. The CDR3 is CSVLKGLGPSLRAQYF. The CDR3, as DNA: TGCAGCGTTTTGAAGGGGCTGGGCCCGTCGCTCCGGGCCCAGTACTTC.

The V and J genes are TRBV4-3 and TRBJ2-7, with a tentative D call TRBD1 (6 bases). The germline V gene has CDR1 LGHNA and CDR2 YSLEER. This CDR3 has 15 residues. Trimming pared 4 bases from V and 4 bases from J, leaving 17 bases between. CDR3 region: CASSRLVGGHYEQYF. Here the CDR3 DNA reads TGCGCCAGCAGCCGCCTTGTAGGGGGACATTACGAGCAGTACTTC.

This clone was observed a handful of times. The CDR3 nucleotides are TGCGCCAGCAGCTTGACCCCCCCGGGACAGGGACGGGGGGTCTGTGGCTACACCTTC. Protein sequence: CASSLTPPGQGRGVCGYTF. V and J are TRBV5-1 and TRBJ1-2; 9 bases agree with TRBD1. V was pared by 1 base and J by 7 bases, with 20 bases of the junction left unmatched. CDR1 and CDR2 (germline): SGHRS, YFSETQ. This CDR3 region has 19 residues. Variable domain in full (rest from reference TRBV5-1 and TRBJ1-2): KAGVTQTPRYLIKTRGQQVTLSCSPISGHRSVSWYQQTPGQGLQFLFEYFSETQRNKGNFPGRFSGRQFSNSRSEMNVSTLELGDSALYLCASSLTPPGQGRGVCGYTFGSGTRLTVV.

This clone has a handful of counts. The chain uses TRBV27 and TRBJ2-3, with 9 bases that match TRBD2. The germline CDR1 and CDR2 sequences are MNHEY and SMNVEV (reference sequence). This CDR3 is built from 15 residues. V dropped 4 bases and J dropped 2; count of bases not matched to a gene: 4. The CDR3 loop reads CASSYLAGVTDTQYF. CDR3 DNA: TGTGCCAGCAGTTATTTAGCGGGGGTCACAGATACGCAGTATTTT.

In nucleotides, the CDR3 is TGTGCTAGTGGCCCCGGGGGGCCGCAAGAGACCCAGTACTTC. The encoded protein is CASGPGGPQETQYF. This rearrangement joins TRBV12-5 to TRBJ2-5; TRBD2 is a possible D gene (7 bases). CDR3 size: 14 residues. Germline V lookup: CDR1 LGHNT, CDR2 FRNRAP. The germline V and J ends were trimmed by 6 bases and 2 bases, with 13 bases remaining between them.

The V gene is TRBV19, the J gene TRBJ2-1, with 8 bases identical to TRBD2. J was trimmed by 2 bases and V by 6 bases; bases with no gene match: 12. CDR3 length equals 17 residues. Germline V gene data show CDR1 as LNHDA and CDR2 as SQIVND (reference sequence). The CDR3 coding sequence is TGTGCCAGTAGCCCACCCCCGGGACTAGGGACCTACAATGAGCAGTTCTTC. Its translation: CASSPPPGLGTYNEQFF. Complete variable domain (other parts from reference TRBV19 and TRBJ2-1): DGGITQSPKYLFRKEGQNVTLSCEQNLNHDAMYWYRQDPGQGLRLIYYSQIVNDFQKGDIAEGYSVSREKKESFPLTVTSAQKNPTAFYLCASSPPPGLGTYNEQFFGPGTRLTVL.

The rearrangement uses TRBV9 and TRBJ2-1; 8 bases align to TRBD2. The ends lost 3 bases at V and 6 bases at J; junction bases unmatched: 2. Germline V CDR1 and CDR2: SGDLS, YYNGEE. This CDR3 contains 13 residues. The CDR3 nucleotides are TGTGCCAGCAGCGGCGGGGGGATCAATGAGCAGTTCTTC. Translation gives CASSGGGINEQFF. Combining the CDR3 with reference TRBV9 and TRBJ2-1 gives the whole variable domain DSGVTQTPKHLITATGQRVTLRCSPRSGDLSVYWYQQSLDQGLQFLIQYYNGEERAKGNILERFSAQQFPDLHSELNLSSLELGDSALYFCASSGGGINEQFFGPGTRLTVL.

The chain recombines TRBV14 with TRBJ2-1; the match to TRBD2 covers 7 bases. V dropped 1 base and J dropped 6; count of bases not matched to a gene: 12. The CDR3 spans 17 residues. Germline assignment: CDR1 SGHDN and CDR2 FVKESK. CDR3 coding DNA: TGTGCCAGCAGCCAAGTGTTAAGGACTAGTTCAGGCAATGAGCAGTTCTTC. Protein product: CASSQVLRTSSGNEQFF.

The V and J genes are TRBV30 and TRBJ1-4; possibly TRBD1 for D (5 bases). V gave up 0 bases and J gave up 8 bases, with 13 bases separating them. The CDR3 contains 14 residues. Germline CDR1 and CDR2: GTSNPN and SVGIG (reference sequence). The CDR3 nucleotides read TGTGCCTGGAGTGTACCTGGGGCGTGGGAAAAACTGTTTTTT. Residues: CAWSVPGAWEKLFF.

The rearrangement links TRBV29-1 to TRBJ1-1, with a tentative D call TRBD1 (6 bases). The V end lost 7 bases, the J end lost 1 base, and 19 bases lay between the germline ends. Germline CDR1 and CDR2: SQVTM and ANQGSEA. This CDR3 region has 15 residues. CDR3: CSAASPGTTNTEAFF. The CDR3 coding sequence is TGCAGCGCTGCCTCCCCTGGGACAACGAACACTGAAGCTTTCTTT. Drawing the rest from reference TRBV29-1 and TRBJ1-1, the complete variable domain is SAVISQKPSRDICQRGTSLTIQCQVDSQVTMMFWYRQQPGQSLTLIATANQGSEATYESGFVIDKFPISRPNLTFSTLTVSNMSPEDSSIYLCSAASPGTTNTEAFFGQGTRLTVV.

The chain links TRBV5-4 to TRBJ1-1, with 7 bases fitting TRBD1. The CDR3 runs to 14 residues. CDR1 and CDR2 (germline): SGHNT, YYREEE (reference sequence). The J segment lost 5 bases and the V segment lost 3 bases, leaving 7 bases of the junction unmatched. The CDR3 here is CASSWDSLGTEAFF. The CDR3, as DNA: TGTGCCAGCAGCTGGGACAGTCTAGGGACTGAAGCTTTCTTT.

The chain joins TRBV28 to TRBJ2-3, with 10 nucleotides matching TRBD2. The CDR3 extends over 18 amino acids. Germline trimming cut 5 bases from V and 6 bases from J; bases unmatched to any gene: 17. Germline V lookup: CDR1 MDHEN, CDR2 SYDVKM. CDR3 protein: CASSTPARAGGRRDTQYF. Here the CDR3 DNA reads TGTGCCAGCAGTACTCCCGCCCGAGCGGGGGGGCGAAGGGATACGCAGTATTTT.

The CDR3 loop is CASSPVGASGGEQYF. The CDR3 nucleotides read TGTGCCAGCAGTCCGGTGGGGGCGAGTGGAGGCGAGCAGTACTTC. J is TRBJ2-7 and V is TRBV6-5, with a possible D match to TRBD1 (6 bases). The CDR3 sequence is 15 residues long. Germline CDR1 reads MNHEY; CDR2 reads SVGAGI. V was pared by 5 bases and J by 6 bases, with 20 bases between.